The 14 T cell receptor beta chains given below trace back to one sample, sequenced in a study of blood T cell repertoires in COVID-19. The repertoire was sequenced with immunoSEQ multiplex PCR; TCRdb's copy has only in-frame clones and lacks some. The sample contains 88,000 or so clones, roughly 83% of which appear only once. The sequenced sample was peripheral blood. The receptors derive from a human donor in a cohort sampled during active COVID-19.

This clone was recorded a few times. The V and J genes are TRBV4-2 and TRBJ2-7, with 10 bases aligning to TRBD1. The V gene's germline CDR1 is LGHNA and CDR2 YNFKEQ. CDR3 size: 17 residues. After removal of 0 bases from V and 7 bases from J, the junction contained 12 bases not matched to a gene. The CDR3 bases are TGTGCCAGCAGCCAAGATAGTTGGAGACAGGGGGCGGGGGAGCAGTACTTC. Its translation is CASSQDSWRQGAGEQYF.

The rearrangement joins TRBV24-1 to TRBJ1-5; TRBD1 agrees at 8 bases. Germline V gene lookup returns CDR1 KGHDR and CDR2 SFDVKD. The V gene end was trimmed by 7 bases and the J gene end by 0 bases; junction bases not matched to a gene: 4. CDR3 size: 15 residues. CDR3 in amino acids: CATRGGTGSNQPQHF. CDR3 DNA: TGTGCCACCAGAGGAGGGACAGGTAGCAATCAGCCCCAGCATTTT.

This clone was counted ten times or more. CDR3 sequence: CASSSPGQGNTIYF. CDR3 sequence (DNA): TGTGCCAGCAGCTCCCCGGGTCAGGGAAACACCATATATTTT. The chain has TRBV9 and TRBJ1-3; D is undetermined. CDR1 and CDR2 (germline): SGDLS, YYNGEE. The CDR3 runs to 14 residues. Deletions cut 4 bases from V and 4 bases from J, with 12 bases between.

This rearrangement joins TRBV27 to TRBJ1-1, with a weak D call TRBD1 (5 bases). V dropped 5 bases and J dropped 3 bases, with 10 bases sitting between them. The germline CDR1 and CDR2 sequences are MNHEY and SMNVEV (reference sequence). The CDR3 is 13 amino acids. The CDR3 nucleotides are TGTGCCAGCAGTCATCTAGGGGACACTGAAGCTTTCTTT. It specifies CASSHLGDTEAFF.

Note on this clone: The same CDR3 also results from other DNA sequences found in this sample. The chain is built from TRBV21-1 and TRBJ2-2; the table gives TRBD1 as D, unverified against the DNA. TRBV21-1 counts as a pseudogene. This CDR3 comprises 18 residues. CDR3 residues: CASSKWGCRDRATGELFF. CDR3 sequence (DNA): TGTGCCAGCAGCAAATGGGGATGCAGGGATAGGGCCACCGGGGAGCTGTTTTTT.

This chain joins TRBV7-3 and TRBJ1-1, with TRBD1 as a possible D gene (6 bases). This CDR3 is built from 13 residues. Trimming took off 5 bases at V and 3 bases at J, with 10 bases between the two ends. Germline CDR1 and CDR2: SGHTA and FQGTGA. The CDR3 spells CASSPGQYTEAFF. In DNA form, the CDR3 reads TGTGCCAGCAGCCCCGGACAGTACACTGAAGCTTTCTTT.

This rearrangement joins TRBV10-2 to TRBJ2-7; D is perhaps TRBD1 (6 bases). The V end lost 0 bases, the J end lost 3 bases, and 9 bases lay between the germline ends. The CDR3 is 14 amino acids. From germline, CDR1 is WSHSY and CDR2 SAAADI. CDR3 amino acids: CASSESPGHYEQYF. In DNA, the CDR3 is TGCGCCAGCAGTGAGTCGCCGGGACACTACGAGCAGTACTTC.

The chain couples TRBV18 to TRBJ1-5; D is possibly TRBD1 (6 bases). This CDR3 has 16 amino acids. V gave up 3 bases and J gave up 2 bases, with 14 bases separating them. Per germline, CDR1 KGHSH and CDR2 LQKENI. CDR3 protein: CASSPTGGARNQPQHF. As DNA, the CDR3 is TGTGCCAGCTCACCGACGGGGGGGGCTCGCAATCAGCCCCAGCATTTT.

The CDR3 sequence: CASSLGPGAGVSSNEQFF. The CDR3, as DNA: TGTGCCAGCAGCTTAGGGCCAGGTGCGGGAGTAAGTAGCAATGAGCAGTTCTTC. V usage is TRBV11-2 and J usage is TRBJ2-1; TRBD2 agrees at 7 bases. V gave up 1 base and J gave up 6 bases; unmatched junction bases: 15. The CDR3 length is 18 residues. Germline V gene data show CDR1 as SGHAT and CDR2 as FQNNGV.

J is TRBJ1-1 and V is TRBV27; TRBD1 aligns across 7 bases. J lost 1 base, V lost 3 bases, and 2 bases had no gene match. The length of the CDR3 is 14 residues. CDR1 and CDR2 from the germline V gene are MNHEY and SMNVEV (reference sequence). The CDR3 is CASSLTGWNTEAFF. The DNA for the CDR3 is TGTGCCAGCAGTTTGACAGGGTGGAACACTGAAGCTTTCTTT.

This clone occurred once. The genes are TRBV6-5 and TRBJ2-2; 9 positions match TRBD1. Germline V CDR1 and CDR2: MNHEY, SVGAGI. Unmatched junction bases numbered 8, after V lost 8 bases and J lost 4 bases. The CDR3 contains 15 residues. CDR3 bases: TGTGCCAGCGGTCCTGGACAGGGGCCCACCGGGGAGCTGTTTTTT. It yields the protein CASGPGQGPTGELFF.

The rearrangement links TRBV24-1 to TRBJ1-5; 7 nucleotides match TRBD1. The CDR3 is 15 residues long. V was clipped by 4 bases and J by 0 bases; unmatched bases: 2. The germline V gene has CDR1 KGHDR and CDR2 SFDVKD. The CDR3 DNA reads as TGTGCCACCAGTGAGACAGGGTCTAGCAATCAGCCCCAGCATTTT. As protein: CATSETGSSNQPQHF.

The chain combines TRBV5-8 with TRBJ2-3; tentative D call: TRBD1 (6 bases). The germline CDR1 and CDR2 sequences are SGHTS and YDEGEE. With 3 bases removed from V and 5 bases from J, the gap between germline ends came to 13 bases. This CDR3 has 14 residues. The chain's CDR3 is CASSSGDTGDTQYF. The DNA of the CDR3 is TGTGCCAGCAGCTCCGGGGACACGGGAGATACGCAGTATTTT.

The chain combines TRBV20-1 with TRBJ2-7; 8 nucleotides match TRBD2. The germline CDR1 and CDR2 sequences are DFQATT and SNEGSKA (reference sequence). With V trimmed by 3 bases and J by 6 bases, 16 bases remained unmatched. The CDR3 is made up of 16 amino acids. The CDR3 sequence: CSASGDNPSGSTEQYF. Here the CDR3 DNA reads TGCAGTGCTAGTGGGGACAATCCTAGCGGGTCGACCGAGCAGTACTTC.